The sequence of this TCR beta chain was determined in a study of T-cell memory formation after mild COVID-19. Germline CDR1 and CDR2: GTSNPN and SVGIG (reference sequence). The CDR3 totals 14 residues. The V and J ends lost 5 bases and 5 bases, in that order; junction bases with no gene match: 5. MiXCR was run by TCRdb on the 5' RACE reads, yielding one entry per CDR3 protein. The data contain hundreds of thousands of distinct CDR3 sequences, about a fifth of them singletons. This rearrangement joins TRBV30 to TRBJ2-3; 12 nucleotides agree with TRBD1. The material sequenced was PBMCs or a T cell subset sorted from them (not recorded which). The source of this sequence is an adult woman who had mild COVID-19 (a few samples of this study predate the infection). Cell type and time point are not known. CDR3 amino acids: CAWAGQGAGDTQYF. CDR3 in DNA: TGTGCCTGGGCGGGACAGGGGGCGGGAGATACGCAGTATTTT.